Included here is one TCR beta chain sequence, with context. The germline gives CDR1 LGHNA, CDR2 YSLEER. The trim removed 1 base at V and 5 bases at J, leaving 17 bases unmatched. The CDR3 is 19 residues long. The sample belongs to a study of blood T cell repertoires in COVID-19. Sequenced by immunoSEQ multiplex PCR; TCRdb stores in-frame clones only, minus some. The data contain about 140,000 clones, 80% to 90% of them singletons. The clonotype was recovered from a middle-aged woman with acute or convalescent COVID-19. Sequences were obtained from peripheral blood. J is TRBJ2-3 and V is TRBV4-3; 8 bases are a match to TRBD2. The DNA for the CDR3 is TGCGCCAGCAGCCAAGGGCCTGGGCTAGCGGGTGGCAAGGGAGATACGCAGTATTTT. As protein: CASSQGPGLAGGKGDTQYF.